This entry is about one T cell receptor beta chain. The data stem from a study of OX40 agonist ivuxolimab in advanced cancers. Across the whole study: An anti-OX40 (CD134) antibody with agonistic activity, ivuxolimab, was administered to patients. The dose-escalation cohort was over 65% male, with a mean age of approximately 62 years, ranging about 23 to 79.

Clones were sequenced by immunoSEQ multiplex PCR, and TCRdb holds only the in-frame ones, with some missing. The sample lists approximately 90,000 clones, around 88% occurring once. Autoimmune disease history or systemic immunosuppression excluded patients. CDR1 and CDR2 from the germline V gene are MDHEN and SYDVKM. The CDR3 spans 14 residues. Trimming removed 6 bases from V and 0 bases from J, with 11 bases in between. The starting material was CD4+ or CD8+ T cells sorted from blood, obtained in a trial of the OX40 agonist ivuxolimab. The J gene is TRBJ1-2, the V gene TRBV28; D gene uncertain. The sequence came from an adult with an advanced solid tumor such as melanoma, head and neck, liver or kidney cancer. In DNA, the CDR3 is TGTGCCAGCAGCCTTGGGGAAGCTAACTATGGCTACACCTTC. As protein: CASSLGEANYGYTF.